What follows are 10 T cell receptor beta chains derived from one specimen sequenced in a study of cytomegalovirus exposure and HLA in healthy donors (dated by TCRdb to the late 2010s). The receptor library was made with the immunoSEQ multiplex PCR assay. The table was pulled from immuneACCESS by TCRdb, which kept in-frame rearrangements only. Such tables lose some clones; where checked, under half of the loss comes from unresolved V genes, and the rest has no known cause. Here the sample has a few hundred thousand clones; approximately 84% occur a single time. The ten largest clones capture approximately 12% of the sample. The sample was PBMCs. These receptor sequences come from a man younger than 30 in good health and CMV-seropositive.

This chain connects TRBV27 to TRBJ1-1; D not certain. The V and J ends lost 9 bases and 5 bases respectively, with 7 bases between them. From germline, CDR1 is MNHEY and CDR2 SMNVEV (reference sequence). There are 10 residues in the CDR3. The CDR3 sequence is CASGRTEAFF. The CDR3 DNA reads TGTGCCAGTGGGCGGACTGAAGCTTTCTTT.

The chain is built from TRBV11-3 and TRBJ2-7; D possibly corresponds to TRBD2 (6 bases). This CDR3 contains 15 residues. Per germline, CDR1 SGHNT and CDR2 YENEEA. The V end lost 2 bases, the J end lost 4 bases, and 15 bases lay between the germline ends. For the CDR3, the DNA is TGTGCCAGCAGCTTAAACCGGGACTCGCTATACGAGCAGTACTTC. It is translated as CASSLNRDSLYEQYF.

The chain carries TRBV30 and TRBJ1-1; D unresolved. The V gene's germline CDR1 is GTSNPN and CDR2 SVGIG (reference sequence). V was clipped by 1 base and J by 5 bases, with 8 bases between them. There are 12 residues in the CDR3. The CDR3 DNA reads as TGTGCCTGGAGTGGGGGAGGGACTGAAGCTTTCTTT. This encodes CAWSGGGTEAFF. Variable domain in full (rest from reference TRBV30 and TRBJ1-1): SQTIHQWPATLVQPVGSPLSLECTVEGTSNPNLYWYRQAAGRGLQLLFYSVGIGQISSEVPQNLSASRPQDRQFILSSKKLLLSDSGFYLCAWSGGGTEAFFGQGTRLTVV.

V is TRBV9 and J is TRBJ2-7; 7 nucleotides agree with TRBD2. J gave up 0 bases and V 2 bases, and 2 bases lay outside the gene matches. From germline, CDR1 is SGDLS and CDR2 YYNGEE. CDR3 size: 14 residues. The CDR3 DNA reads TGTGCCAGCAGCGTTAGCGGGCTCTCCTACGAGCAGTACTTC. Translated, it gives CASSVSGLSYEQYF.

J is TRBJ2-7 and V is TRBV5-1, with D possibly TRBD2 on 6 matching bases. Germline CDR1 reads SGHRS; CDR2 reads YFSETQ. V was trimmed by 5 bases and J by 5 bases, leaving 11 bases between them. This CDR3 comprises 12 residues. CDR3 protein: CASSPPGDEQYF. The CDR3 region has the DNA TGCGCCAGCAGTCCGCCGGGGGACGAGCAGTACTTC.

The genes are TRBV7-9 and TRBJ2-7, with no clear D. Trimming cost V 3 bases and J 9 bases, with 12 bases left between them. This CDR3 region has 12 residues. Germline V gives CDR1 SEHNR, CDR2 FQNEAQ (reference sequence). The CDR3 sequence: CASSFDVAGQYF. CDR3 in DNA: TGTGCCAGCAGCTTTGATGTCGCCGGGCAGTACTTC.

The chain employs TRBV6-1 and TRBJ1-3; 7 nucleotides align to TRBD1. J lost 9 bases, V lost 1 base, and 3 bases had no gene match. Germline CDR1 reads MNHNS; CDR2 reads SASEGT. The CDR3 is 13 amino acids. CDR3 nucleotides: TGTGCCAGCAGTGAAGGACAGGGACCCACCATATATTTT. Translated, it gives CASSEGQGPTIYF.

This chain uses TRBV4-2 with TRBJ2-7; weak D call: TRBD1 (6 bases). V lost 1 base, J lost 2 bases, and 12 bases lay in between. CDR1 and CDR2 from the germline V gene are LGHNA and YNFKEQ. The CDR3 consists of 15 residues. The CDR3 coding sequence is TGTGCCAGCAGCCAAGTCCTGGGACATACCTACGAGCAGTACTTC. The encoded protein is CASSQVLGHTYEQYF.

J is TRBJ1-2 and V is TRBV23-1; TRBD1 aligns across 9 bases. TRBV23-1 counts as an open reading frame of uncertain function. V shed 0 bases and J 6 bases; nucleotides not matched to a gene: 14. CDR3 length: 18 amino acids. CDR3 region: CASSQSEGQGEGLDGYTF. CDR3 nucleotides: TGCGCCAGCAGTCAATCGGAGGGACAGGGTGAAGGTTTGGATGGCTACACCTTC.

The chain uses TRBV7-2 and TRBJ2-7; maybe TRBD2 (5 bases). Trimming pared 5 bases from V and 5 bases from J, leaving 19 bases between. This CDR3 spans 15 amino acids. Germline V gene lookup returns CDR1 SGHTA and CDR2 FQGNSA. The CDR3 reads CASSPQSGLPDEQYF. Here the CDR3 DNA reads TGTGCCAGCAGCCCCCAAAGCGGTCTCCCAGACGAGCAGTACTTC.